These 31 T cell receptor beta chains were sequenced from one sample in a study of cytomegalovirus exposure and HLA in healthy donors. A multiplex PCR was run with 60 Vbeta primers and 13 Jbeta primers. Only in-frame clones appear in the TCRdb table, and some are missing; sequencing was by immunoSEQ multiplex PCR. This sample carries roughly 200,000 clones, around 80% of them seen once, and the ten largest clones take 3.5% to 5%. The sequencing sample was made of PBMCs. Source of these receptors: a woman aged 25-40 years in good health and CMV-seropositive.

J is TRBJ2-1 and V is TRBV29-1, with TRBD1 identical over 9 bases. The germline gives CDR1 SQVTM, CDR2 ANQGSEA. V dropped 3 bases and J dropped 9; count of bases not matched to a gene: 9. CDR3 length equals 14 residues. CDR3 protein: CSVDPGQGRGEQFF. CDR3 nucleotide sequence: TGCAGCGTTGACCCGGGACAGGGAAGGGGTGAGCAGTTCTTC.

The V and J genes are TRBV10-3 and TRBJ1-1; D may be TRBD1 (6 bases). Germline V lookup: CDR1 ENHRY, CDR2 SYGVKD. Trimming pared 7 bases from V and 2 bases from J, leaving 20 bases between. The CDR3 loop spans 16 amino acids. For the CDR3, the DNA is TGTGCCATCACCGAGGGGGACGGGGGGATCAACACTGAAGCTTTCTTT. Protein sequence: CAITEGDGGINTEAFF.

This chain links TRBV7-2 with TRBJ1-1; no clear D gene. The germline V gene encodes CDR1 SGHTA and CDR2 FQGNSA. CDR3 length: 14 amino acids. Trimming removed 3 bases at V and 9 bases at J, with 17 bases between. The CDR3 reads CASSFWREVRKAFF. The CDR3 DNA follows: TGTGCCAGCAGCTTCTGGCGGGAGGTGAGAAAAGCTTTCTTT.

V gene TRBV7-2 combines with J gene TRBJ1-1; 7 bases align to TRBD1. Per germline, CDR1 SGHTA and CDR2 FQGNSA. The CDR3 totals 14 residues. With 7 bases clipped from V and 4 bases from J, the junction kept 9 bases outside the gene matches. This CDR3 is CASTDSGGSTEAFF. CDR3 coding DNA: TGTGCCAGCACCGACTCAGGGGGTAGCACTGAAGCTTTCTTT.

The chain has TRBV9 and TRBJ2-2; 8 bases are a match to TRBD2. Losses at the gene ends were 0 bases for V and 4 bases for J; bases not matched to a gene: 5. The germline V gene has CDR1 SGDLS and CDR2 YYNGEE. The CDR3 contains 16 residues. As DNA, the CDR3 is TGTGCCAGCAGCGTAGTAATCCGGGGGGGCACCGGGGAGCTGTTTTTT. It is translated as CASSVVIRGGTGELFF.

DNA for the CDR3: TGTGCCAGCTCACTCGGGACTGTCGATAGCAATCAGCCCCAGCATTTT. Translating it yields CASSLGTVDSNQPQHF. The chain links TRBV18 to TRBJ1-5; maybe TRBD1 (5 bases). V lost 4 bases, J lost 0 bases, and 13 bases lay in between. Germline V lookup: CDR1 KGHSH, CDR2 LQKENI. The CDR3 is 16 residues long.

This chain uses TRBV7-9 with TRBJ2-2; D is perhaps TRBD2 (7 bases). The CDR3 loop spans 16 amino acids. V was clipped by 4 bases and J by 6 bases, with 18 bases between them. Germline CDR1 is SEHNR and CDR2 is FQNEAQ (reference sequence). The CDR3, as DNA: TGTGCCAGCAGCTCTCTGAGGGGGGGCCAATCCGGGGAGCTGTTTTTT. As protein: CASSSLRGGQSGELFF.

V gene TRBV5-6 combines with J gene TRBJ1-3, with 7 nucleotides matching TRBD1. The CDR3 runs to 18 residues. J gave up 0 bases and V 0 bases, and 9 bases lay outside the gene matches. Germline assignment: CDR1 SGHDT and CDR2 YYEEEE. The CDR3: CASSLAGAGGSSGNTIYF. Written as DNA, the CDR3 is TGTGCCAGCAGCTTGGCCGGGGCAGGGGGATCCTCTGGAAACACCATATATTTT.

This chain connects TRBV11-2 to TRBJ2-7, with 11 bases that match TRBD1. The germline CDR1 and CDR2 sequences are SGHAT and FQNNGV. The CDR3 spans 15 residues. After removal of 5 bases from V and 9 bases from J, the junction contained 12 bases not matched to a gene. CDR3 nucleotides: TGTGCCAGCAGCCCAATATCCGTGGACAGGGGGCGGCAGTACTTC. As protein: CASSPISVDRGRQYF.

The CDR3 nucleotides are TGTGCCATCAGAAGGCGGGAGTGGGACACCGGGGAGCTGTTTTTT. The encoded protein is CAIRRREWDTGELFF. The genes are TRBV10-3 and TRBJ2-2, with 7 bases identical to TRBD2. The germline V gene encodes CDR1 ENHRY and CDR2 SYGVKD. J was trimmed by 3 bases and V by 6 bases; bases with no gene match: 7. This CDR3 region has 15 residues.

The rearrangement uses TRBV6-5 and TRBJ2-5, with D perhaps TRBD1 (6 bases). The better agreement between TRBJ2-7 and the DNA end casts doubt on the J call. CDR1 is MNHEY and CDR2 is SVGAGI in the germline V gene. This CDR3 is 14 amino acids long. As DNA, the CDR3 is TGTGCCAGCAGTTACTACAGGGCCGCCTACGAGCAGTACTTC. Translated, it gives CASSYYRAAYEQYF.

As DNA, the CDR3 is TGTGCCTGGAGTGGCCTTGGGACTAGCGGGAGGAGGGACACCGGGGAGCTGTTTTTT. Translation gives CAWSGLGTSGRRDTGELFF. This rearrangement joins TRBV30 to TRBJ2-2; 15 nucleotides line up with TRBD2. CDR1 is GTSNPN, CDR2 SVGIG, per germline (reference sequence). V was pared by 1 base and J by 3 bases, with 9 bases of the junction left unmatched. The CDR3 runs 19 residues.

The rearrangement links TRBV18 to TRBJ2-3, with D possibly matching TRBD2 (5 bases). The length of the CDR3 is 11 residues. The V and J ends lost 6 bases and 5 bases respectively, with 6 bases between them. CDR1 is KGHSH and CDR2 is LQKENI in the germline V gene. The CDR3 bases are TGTGCCAGCTCTCGGGAAGATACGCAGTATTTT. The encoded protein is CASSREDTQYF. The full variable domain, completed using reference TRBV18 and TRBJ2-3, is NAGVMQNPRHLVRRRGQEARLRCSPMKGHSHVYWYRQLPEEGLKFMVYLQKENIIDESGMPKERFSAEFPKEGPSILRIQQVVRGDSAAYFCASSREDTQYFGPGTRLTVL.

The V call is TRBV5-4, the J call TRBJ1-4, with D possibly TRBD1 on 5 matching bases. With 4 bases removed from V and 8 bases from J, the gap between germline ends came to 15 bases. This CDR3 contains 14 residues. The germline V gene encodes CDR1 SGHNT and CDR2 YYREEE (reference sequence). CDR3 amino acids: CASSPRDGGEKLFF. The CDR3 DNA reads as TGTGCCAGCAGCCCACGGGACGGGGGGGAAAAACTGTTTTTT.

The chain recombines TRBV5-4 with TRBJ2-1; weak D call: TRBD2 (5 bases). Germline CDR1 and CDR2: SGHNT and YYREEE (reference sequence). This CDR3 has 14 residues. Deletions cut 2 bases from V and 6 bases from J, with 12 bases between. The CDR3 loop reads CASSLASYANEQFF. CDR3 in DNA: TGTGCCAGCAGCTTAGCTAGCTACGCCAATGAGCAGTTCTTC.

This rearrangement joins TRBV6-5 to TRBJ1-2; D unclear. The V gene lost 6 bases and the J gene lost 1 base, with 12 bases spanning the gap. Per germline, CDR1 MNHEY and CDR2 SVGAGI. The CDR3 runs 14 residues. The CDR3: CASSMGVFNYGYTF. DNA for the CDR3: TGTGCCAGCAGCATGGGCGTCTTTAACTATGGCTACACCTTC.

The chain is built from TRBV7-6 and TRBJ2-2; TRBD1 matches 7 bases. Germline CDR1 is SGHVS and CDR2 is FNYEAQ. The junction had 7 bases not matched to a gene; V was cut back by 5 bases and J by 7 bases. The CDR3 extends over 14 amino acids. The CDR3 is CASSLQGVGGELFF. The CDR3 DNA follows: TGTGCCAGCAGCCTCCAGGGGGTGGGCGGGGAGCTGTTTTTT.

The chain recombines TRBV4-3 with TRBJ2-3; 7 nucleotides match TRBD1. The CDR3 has 16 residues. With 0 bases clipped from V and 3 bases from J, the junction kept 6 bases outside the gene matches. CDR1 is LGHNA and CDR2 is YSLEER in the germline V gene. CDR3 residues: CASSQDTGAATDTQYF. The CDR3 DNA reads TGCGCCAGCAGCCAAGATACAGGGGCAGCAACAGATACGCAGTATTTT.

This clone has a single count. This chain joins TRBV6-5 and TRBJ2-1, with D perhaps matching TRBD1 (5 bases). Germline values: CDR1 MNHEY, CDR2 SVGAGI. This CDR3 is built from 12 residues. Trimming took 9 bases from V and 7 from J, leaving 13 bases between them. The CDR3 region has the DNA TGTGCCAGTCAAGGGGCCGTAAATGAGCAGTTCTTC. Protein product: CASQGAVNEQFF.

The chain is built from TRBV10-1 and TRBJ2-3; 9 bases are shared with TRBD1. CDR1 is WNHNN and CDR2 is SYGVQD in the germline V gene (reference sequence). The V and J ends lost 2 bases and 3 bases, in that order; junction bases with no gene match: 3. The length of the CDR3 is 15 residues. The CDR3 DNA sequence: TGCGCCAGCAGTGAGACAGGGGGCGCGACAGATACGCAGTATTTT. Its translation is CASSETGGATDTQYF.

This rearrangement joins TRBV15 to TRBJ2-5; D is possibly TRBD2 (7 bases). Trimming left V 5 bases short and J 5 bases short, with 21 bases between. The CDR3 contains 16 residues. CDR1 and CDR2 from the germline V gene are LNHNV and YYDKDF (reference sequence). The CDR3, as DNA: TGTGCCACCAGCGGTCGGGGGGCCGCCGCCGGGGAGACCCAGTACTTC. It codes for CATSGRGAAAGETQYF.

The genes are TRBV18 and TRBJ1-1, with 8 positions matching TRBD1. Trimming took 0 bases from V and 0 from J; bases not matched to a gene: 6. This CDR3 contains 17 residues. CDR1 is KGHSH, CDR2 LQKENI, per germline. CDR3 DNA: TGTGCCAGCTCACCACCTGGGACAGGAGTAATGAACACTGAAGCTTTCTTT. Its translation is CASSPPGTGVMNTEAFF.

The CDR3, as DNA: TGTGCCACCAGCAGAGATCCCGGACAGACCTACGAGCAGTACTTC. Translated, it gives CATSRDPGQTYEQYF. The chain is built from TRBV15 and TRBJ2-7; the D gene is possibly TRBD1 (6 bases). The CDR3 is made up of 15 amino acids. The V end lost 0 bases, the J end lost 2 bases, and 11 bases lay between the germline ends. CDR1 is LNHNV, CDR2 YYDKDF, per germline (reference sequence).

This clone was recorded a few times. This chain links TRBV4-2 with TRBJ2-5, with D perhaps matching TRBD2 (6 bases). The germline gives CDR1 LGHNA, CDR2 YNFKEQ. CDR3 length equals 17 residues. Trimming left V 3 bases short and J 2 bases short, with 19 bases between. The CDR3 sequence: CASSQLVGGPKQETQYF. The CDR3 bases are TGTGCCAGCAGCCAGCTCGTTGGAGGGCCTAAGCAAGAGACCCAGTACTTC.

The chain has TRBV10-3 and TRBJ2-7, with TRBD1 identical over 8 bases. Germline V gene sequence: CDR1 ENHRY, CDR2 SYGVKD. V lost 8 bases to trimming and J lost 3 bases; unmatched junction nucleotides: 6. The CDR3 extends over 13 amino acids. CDR3 residues: CAIGQGPLYEQYF. In DNA, the CDR3 is TGTGCCATCGGACAGGGCCCCCTCTACGAGCAGTACTTC.

The CDR3 DNA follows: TGTGCCAGCAGTGAGGTTTGGGGACAGGGTCACGAGCAGTACTTC. Translating gives CASSEVWGQGHEQYF. V and J are TRBV2 and TRBJ2-7; 9 bases line up with TRBD1. Germline assignment: CDR1 SNHLY and CDR2 FYNNEI. This CDR3 is 15 amino acids long. Trimming took 3 bases from V and 5 from J; bases not matched to a gene: 8.

In its sample, this clone was seen a few times. The rearrangement joins TRBV5-1 to TRBJ2-5; 10 nucleotides line up with TRBD1. The junction had 12 bases not matched to a gene; V was cut back by 5 bases and J by 5 bases. The CDR3 totals 16 residues. Germline lookup yields CDR1 SGHRS and CDR2 YFSETQ. The chain's CDR3 is CASSETTGGAWETQYF. CDR3 sequence (DNA): TGCGCCAGCAGTGAAACGACAGGGGGCGCGTGGGAGACCCAGTACTTC.

This sequence joins TRBV5-8 and TRBJ2-5; unclear D gene. Trimming took 7 bases from V and 2 from J, leaving 15 bases between them. CDR3 length equals 14 residues. Germline V lookup: CDR1 SGHTS, CDR2 YDEGEE. In DNA form, the CDR3 reads TGTGCCAGCGGCCGATCAGCGAGACAAGAGACCCAGTACTTC. Its protein product is CASGRSARQETQYF.

This clone showed up just once. The rearrangement uses TRBV5-1 and TRBJ2-2; D uncertain. Per the germline V gene, CDR1 is SGHRS and CDR2 is YFSETQ. With 5 bases removed from V and 6 bases from J, the gap between germline ends came to 20 bases. The CDR3 is 16 residues long. The CDR3 reads CASRPSSPSGPGELFF. CDR3 nucleotides: TGCGCCAGCAGACCGTCGTCGCCGTCTGGCCCCGGGGAGCTGTTTTTT.

The chain recombines TRBV18 with TRBJ1-2, with D unresolved. The CDR3 length is 13 residues. Trimming took off 0 bases at V and 6 bases at J, with 8 bases between the two ends. Germline lookup yields CDR1 KGHSH and CDR2 LQKENI. The CDR3 loop is CASSPPRQDGYTF. The CDR3 DNA sequence: TGTGCCAGCTCACCACCGCGGCAAGATGGCTACACCTTC.

The V gene is TRBV5-5, the J gene TRBJ2-3; TRBD1 matches at 8 bases. The germline gives CDR1 SGHKS, CDR2 YYEKEE (reference sequence). Trimming cost V 1 base and J 2 bases; bases outside gene matches: 6. This CDR3 contains 16 residues. CDR3 sequence reads: CASSLLKGQATDTQYF. CDR3 bases: TGTGCCAGCAGCTTGCTTAAGGGACAGGCCACAGATACGCAGTATTTT.